Below, 13 T cell receptor beta chains from the same sample are listed, as sequenced in a study of cytomegalovirus exposure and HLA in healthy donors. With 60 Vbeta and 13 Jbeta primers, the PCR was carried out. Here immunoSEQ multiplex PCR was the method, and the copy in TCRdb shows in-frame clones only, minus some. The sample shows some 120,000 clones, approximately 80% of them seen only once. What was sequenced was PBMCs. The receptors stem from a man aged 25 to 40 in good health and CMV-seronegative.

As to this clone: Other nucleotide sequences from this sample produce the same CDR3. The chain joins TRBV19 to TRBJ2-2, with a possible D match to TRBD1 (7 bases). CDR3 length: 15 amino acids. Trimming stripped 6 bases from V and 8 bases from J, with 19 bases between. Per the germline V gene, CDR1 is LNHDA and CDR2 is SQIVND (reference sequence). For the CDR3, the DNA is TGTGCCAGTAGCATCGCAGGGGGGAGGTCTGGGGAGCTGTTTTTT. The encoded protein is CASSIAGGRSGELFF.

V gene TRBV11-3 combines with J gene TRBJ2-7; D is unclear. The ends were cut back, 4 bases at V and 2 bases at J, with 9 bases in the middle. The CDR3 sequence is 13 residues long. Germline loops: CDR1 SGHNT, CDR2 YENEEA. The CDR3 sequence: CASSYGGTYEQYF. The CDR3 DNA sequence: TGTGCCAGCAGCTACGGCGGTACCTACGAGCAGTACTTC.

The chain links TRBV11-2 to TRBJ2-7, with 9 bases lining up with TRBD2. CDR3 length equals 16 residues. In germline, CDR1 is SGHAT, CDR2 FQNNGV. Trimming removed 2 bases from V and 6 bases from J; junction bases left unmatched: 11. The CDR3 nucleotides read TGTGCCAGCAGCTTAATGGCGGGAGGGCCTCGCGCCGAGCAGTACTTC. Translation: CASSLMAGGPRAEQYF.

The chain carries TRBV7-9 and TRBJ1-1, with a tentative D call TRBD1 (5 bases). V shed 3 bases and J shed 4 bases, with 15 bases lying between them. Germline V gives CDR1 SEHNR, CDR2 FQNEAQ (reference sequence). The CDR3 totals 15 residues. The CDR3 is CASSFWVRGGTEAFF. The CDR3 DNA is TGTGCCAGCAGCTTCTGGGTAAGGGGTGGCACTGAAGCTTTCTTT.

This chain joins TRBV6-5 and TRBJ1-4; 10 bases are a match to TRBD1. The CDR3 contains 15 residues. The J segment lost 8 bases and the V segment lost 7 bases, leaving 10 bases of the junction unmatched. Germline V gives CDR1 MNHEY, CDR2 SVGAGI. CDR3: CASKRQGARYEKLFF. CDR3 DNA: TGTGCCAGCAAAAGACAGGGGGCACGATACGAAAAACTGTTTTTT.

In this sample, this clone turned up a few times. This chain joins TRBV19 and TRBJ1-5; 7 positions match TRBD1. CDR1 is LNHDA and CDR2 is SQIVND in the germline V gene (reference sequence). V lost 5 bases, J lost 7 bases, and 8 bases stayed unmatched. This CDR3 region has 14 residues. CDR3 coding DNA: TGTGCCAGTAGTGTCCGACAGGGAGGACAGCCCCAGCATTTT. It encodes CASSVRQGGQPQHF.

The CDR3 DNA reads as TGTGCCAGCAGCTTTCTAAACACCGGGGAGCTGTTTTTT. This codes for CASSFLNTGELFF. The chain has TRBV11-2 and TRBJ2-2; D is unresolved. The CDR3 spans 13 residues. Trimming pared 3 bases from V and 2 bases from J, leaving 4 bases between. Germline assignment: CDR1 SGHAT and CDR2 FQNNGV.

This chain links TRBV19 with TRBJ1-5; 8 bases line up with TRBD1. CDR3 length: 14 residues. Trimming removed 4 bases from V and 3 bases from J; junction bases left unmatched: 2. Germline CDR1 LNHDA, CDR2 SQIVND (reference sequence). CDR3 bases: TGTGCCAGTAGTAACAGGGGGATCAATCAGCCCCAGCATTTT. It is translated as CASSNRGINQPQHF.

The chain couples TRBV7-9 to TRBJ1-1; a weak D match, TRBD1 (5 bases). In germline, CDR1 is SEHNR, CDR2 FQNEAQ (reference sequence). The CDR3 covers 14 residues. Between the trimmed V and J ends, which lost 1 base and 7 bases, there was a span of 13 bases. The DNA of the CDR3 is TGTGCCAGCAGCTTAGGTGGGTTCGGGGGTGAAGCTTTCTTT. Protein sequence: CASSLGGFGGEAFF.

The chain couples TRBV27 to TRBJ2-1; TRBD2 matches at 12 bases. CDR3 length: 16 amino acids. Germline-derived CDR1 and CDR2 are MNHEY and SMNVEV (reference sequence). V trimming: 3 bases; J trimming: 0 bases; junction bases outside the gene matches: 0. The CDR3 is CASSLTSGSSYNEQFF. CDR3 bases: TGTGCCAGCAGTTTGACTAGCGGGAGCTCCTACAATGAGCAGTTCTTC.

The gene calls are TRBV29-1 and TRBJ2-1, with 14 bases identical to TRBD2. Germline assignment: CDR1 SQVTM and CDR2 ANQGSEA. CDR3 length: 15 amino acids. Trimming removed 8 bases from V and 7 bases from J; junction bases left unmatched: 10. The CDR3, as DNA: TGCAGCACTACAGGGGGACTAGCGGGAGTGAATGAGCAGTTCTTC. Its protein product is CSTTGGLAGVNEQFF.

The rearrangement uses TRBV6-6 and TRBJ2-3; D might be TRBD1 (5 bases). Trimming left V 2 bases short and J 6 bases short, with 9 bases between. The germline V gene encodes CDR1 MNHNY and CDR2 SVGAGI (reference sequence). The CDR3 spans 13 residues. CDR3 in DNA: TGTGCCAGCAGTTACAGGACACCCGATACGCAGTATTTT. Its translation is CASSYRTPDTQYF.

This clone occurred once. V gene TRBV19 combines with J gene TRBJ2-6; 8 nucleotides agree with TRBD1. The ends lost 4 bases at V and 0 bases at J; junction bases unmatched: 8. Germline V gives CDR1 LNHDA, CDR2 SQIVND (reference sequence). The CDR3 contains 18 residues. In DNA form, the CDR3 reads TGTGCCAGTAGTACCGCCGGACAGGGCTTCTCTGGGGCCAACGTCCTGACTTTC. Translating gives CASSTAGQGFSGANVLTF.